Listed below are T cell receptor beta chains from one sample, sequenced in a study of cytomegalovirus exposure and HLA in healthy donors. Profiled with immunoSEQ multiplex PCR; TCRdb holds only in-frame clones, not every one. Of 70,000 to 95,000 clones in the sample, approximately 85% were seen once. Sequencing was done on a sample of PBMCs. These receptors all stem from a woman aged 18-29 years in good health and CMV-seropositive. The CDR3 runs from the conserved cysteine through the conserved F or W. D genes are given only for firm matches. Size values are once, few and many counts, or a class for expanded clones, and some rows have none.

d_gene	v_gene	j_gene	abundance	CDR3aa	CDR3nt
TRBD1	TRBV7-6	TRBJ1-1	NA	CASSLATGTGSEAFF	TGTGCCAGCAGCTTAGCGACCGGGACAGGATCGGAAGCTTTCTTT
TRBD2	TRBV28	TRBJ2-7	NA	CASSFRGLANEQYF	TGTGCCAGCAGTTTTAGGGGACTAGCTAACGAGCAGTACTTC
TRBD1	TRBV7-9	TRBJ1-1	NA	CASSPTPGQVGWTEAFF	TGTGCCAGCAGCCCCACGCCGGGACAGGTGGGATGGACTGAAGCTTTCTTT
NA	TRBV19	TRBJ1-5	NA	CASSSTGTRNSNQPQHF	TGTGCCAGTAGTTCTACCGGGACACGAAATAGCAATCAGCCCCAGCATTTT
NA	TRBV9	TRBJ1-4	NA	CASSGSTATNEKLFF	TGTGCCAGCAGCGGGAGCACTGCAACTAATGAAAAACTGTTTTTT
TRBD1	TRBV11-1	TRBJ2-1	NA	CASSSYRGLSNEQFF	TGTGCCAGCAGCTCGTACAGGGGATTGAGCAATGAGCAGTTCTTC
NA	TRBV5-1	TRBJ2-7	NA	CASSLGVQGTYEQYF	TGCGCCAGCAGCTTGGGGGTGCAGGGTACCTACGAGCAGTACTTC
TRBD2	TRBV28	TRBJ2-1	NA	CASSRGDSGRVNEQFF	TGTGCCAGCAGCCGCGGGGATAGCGGGAGAGTCAATGAGCAGTTCTTC
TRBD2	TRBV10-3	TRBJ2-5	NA	CAISETNRLAQETQYF	TGTGCCATCAGTGAAACAAATCGACTAGCTCAAGAGACCCAGTACTTC
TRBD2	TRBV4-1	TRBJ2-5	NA	CASSQDPSRGSGWETQYF	TGCGCCAGCAGCCAAGATCCCTCCCGCGGGAGTGGGTGGGAGACCCAGTACTTC
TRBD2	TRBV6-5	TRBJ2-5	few	CASSLRGGYQETQYF	TGTGCCAGCAGTTTGCGGGGGGGGTACCAAGAGACCCAGTACTTC
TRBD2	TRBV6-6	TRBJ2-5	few	CASSYSAGGPGETQYF	TGTGCCAGCAGTTACTCAGCGGGGGGGCCCGGGGAGACCCAGTACTTC
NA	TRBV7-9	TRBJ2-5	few	CASSLPDRQETQYF	TGTGCCAGCAGCTTACCGGACAGACAAGAGACCCAGTACTTC
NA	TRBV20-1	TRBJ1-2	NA	CSASGRYGYTF	TGCAGTGCTAGTGGTAGATATGGCTACACCTTC
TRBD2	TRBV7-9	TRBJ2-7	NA	CASSSPLGRKFEQYF	TGTGCCAGCAGCTCCCCCCTCGGGAGGAAATTCGAGCAGTACTTC
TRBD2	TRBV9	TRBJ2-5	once	CASSVGGDGRDGETQYF	TGTGCCAGCAGCGTGGGCGGTGACGGGAGGGATGGAGAGACCCAGTACTTC
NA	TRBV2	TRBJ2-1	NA	CATSDSQAYNEQFF	TGTGCCACGTCGGACAGCCAAGCCTACAATGAGCAGTTCTTC
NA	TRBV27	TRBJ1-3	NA	CASGSSGNTIYF	TGTGCCAGCGGGAGCTCTGGAAACACCATATATTTT
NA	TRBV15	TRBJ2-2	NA	CATSAESNTGELFF	TGTGCCACCAGCGCGGAATCGAACACCGGGGAGCTGTTTTTT
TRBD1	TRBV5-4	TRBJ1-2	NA	CASSLQGTEGYTF	TGTGCCAGCAGCTTACAGGGGACGGAGGGCTACACCTTC
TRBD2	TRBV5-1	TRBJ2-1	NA	CASSLLAGGSFHNEQFF	TGCGCCAGCAGCTTGTTGGCGGGAGGCTCGTTTCACAATGAGCAGTTCTTC
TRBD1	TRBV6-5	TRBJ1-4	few	CASGARQGRNEKLFF	TGTGCCAGCGGGGCAAGACAGGGTCGGAATGAAAAACTGTTTTTT
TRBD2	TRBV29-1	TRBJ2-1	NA	CSVPTSGYNEQFF	TGCAGCGTTCCGACTAGCGGGTACAATGAGCAGTTCTTC
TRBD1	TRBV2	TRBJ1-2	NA	CASSYTGGGSGGYTF	TGTGCCAGCAGTTACACAGGGGGAGGCTCGGGGGGCTACACCTTC
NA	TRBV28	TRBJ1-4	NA	CASRATGSPGRKLFF	TGTGCCAGCAGGGCTACAGGGAGCCCCGGTCGGAAACTGTTTTTT
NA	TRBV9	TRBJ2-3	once	CASSRSGYRSADTQYF	TGTGCCAGCAGCAGATCGGGGTATCGGAGTGCAGATACGCAGTATTTT
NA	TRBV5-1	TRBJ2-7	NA	CASSPQGREQYF	TGCGCCAGCAGCCCGCAGGGGCGCGAGCAGTACTTC
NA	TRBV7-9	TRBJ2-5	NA	CASSFDSELQETQYF	TGTGCCAGCAGCTTCGATTCGGAGCTACAAGAGACCCAGTACTTC
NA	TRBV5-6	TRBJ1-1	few	CASSQVAESNTEAFF	TGTGCCAGCAGCCAAGTAGCAGAATCGAACACTGAAGCTTTCTTT
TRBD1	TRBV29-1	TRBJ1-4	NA	CSARGGDRGPFREKLFF	TGCAGCGCACGAGGGGGGGACAGGGGACCGTTTCGTGAAAAACTGTTTTTT
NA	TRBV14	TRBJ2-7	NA	CASSQPVAGRSTYEQYF	TGTGCCAGCAGCCAACCGGTTGCGGGTCGATCAACCTACGAGCAGTACTTC
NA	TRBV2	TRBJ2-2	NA	CASSYPGSKNTGELFF	TGTGCCAGCAGTTACCCCGGGAGTAAGAACACCGGGGAGCTGTTTTTT
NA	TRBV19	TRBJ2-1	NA	CASSISGMSSYNEQFF	TGTGCCAGTAGTATATCCGGGATGAGCTCCTACAATGAGCAGTTCTTC
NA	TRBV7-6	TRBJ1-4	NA	CASSLFGDGGEKLFF	TGTGCCAGCAGCTTATTCGGAGACGGGGGTGAAAAACTGTTTTTT
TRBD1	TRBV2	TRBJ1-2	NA	CASSEGGTGGYGYTF	TGTGCCAGCAGTGAAGGTGGAACAGGGGGCTATGGCTACACCTTC
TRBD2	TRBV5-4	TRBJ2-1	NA	CASSLEGLLNEQFF	TGTGCCAGCAGTCTGGAGGGACTATTAAATGAGCAGTTCTTC
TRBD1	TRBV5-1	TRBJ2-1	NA	CASSPTGGPYNEQFF	TGCGCCAGCAGCCCCACAGGGGGCCCCTACAATGAGCAGTTCTTC
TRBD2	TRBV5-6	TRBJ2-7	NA	CASSLGGSAYEQYF	TGTGCCAGCAGCTTGGGCGGGAGTGCTTACGAGCAGTACTTC
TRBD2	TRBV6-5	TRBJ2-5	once	CASTPPGLAKETQYF	TGTGCCAGCACCCCTCCGGGACTAGCGAAAGAGACCCAGTACTTC
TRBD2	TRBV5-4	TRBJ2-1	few	CASSSAGGTYNEQFF	TGTGCCAGCAGCAGTGCGGGGGGGACCTACAATGAGCAGTTCTTC
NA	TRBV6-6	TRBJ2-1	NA	CASSYGARNEQFF	TGTGCCAGCAGTTACGGGGCCCGCAATGAGCAGTTCTTC
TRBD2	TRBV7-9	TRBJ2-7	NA	CASSLPTSGYEQYF	TGTGCCAGCAGCTTGCCGACTAGCGGATACGAGCAGTACTTC